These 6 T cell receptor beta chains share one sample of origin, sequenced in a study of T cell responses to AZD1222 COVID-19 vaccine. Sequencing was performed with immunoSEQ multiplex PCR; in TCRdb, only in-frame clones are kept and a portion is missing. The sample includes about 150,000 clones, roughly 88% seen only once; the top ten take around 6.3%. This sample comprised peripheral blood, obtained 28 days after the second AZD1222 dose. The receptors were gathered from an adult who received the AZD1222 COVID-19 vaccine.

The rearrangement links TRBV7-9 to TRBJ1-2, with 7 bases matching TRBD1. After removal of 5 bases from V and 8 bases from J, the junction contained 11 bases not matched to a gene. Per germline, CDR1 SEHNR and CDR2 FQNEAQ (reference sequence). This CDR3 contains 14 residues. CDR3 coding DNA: TGTGCCAGCAGCGTCAGGGGGTTTGGTAGCGGCTACACCTTC. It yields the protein CASSVRGFGSGYTF.

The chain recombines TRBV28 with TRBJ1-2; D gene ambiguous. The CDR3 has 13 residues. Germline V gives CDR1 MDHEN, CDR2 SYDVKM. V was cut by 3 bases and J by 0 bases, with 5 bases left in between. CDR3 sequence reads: CASSLAANYGYTF. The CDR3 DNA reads TGTGCCAGCAGTTTGGCAGCTAACTATGGCTACACCTTC.

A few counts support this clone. The CDR3 region has the DNA TGTGCCAGCAGCGGAGTAGGGTCCTACGAGCAGTACTTC. Translation: CASSGVGSYEQYF. The rearrangement links TRBV28 to TRBJ2-7, with D unclear. Trimming took off 6 bases at V and 1 base at J, with 10 bases between the two ends. Germline V gene lookup returns CDR1 MDHEN and CDR2 SYDVKM. The CDR3 is 13 residues long.

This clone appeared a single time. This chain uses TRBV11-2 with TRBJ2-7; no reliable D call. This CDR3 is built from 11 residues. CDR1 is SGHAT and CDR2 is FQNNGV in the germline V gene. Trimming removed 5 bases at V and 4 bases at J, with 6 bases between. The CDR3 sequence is CASSRSYEQYF. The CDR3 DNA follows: TGTGCCAGCAGCCGATCTTACGAGCAGTACTTC.

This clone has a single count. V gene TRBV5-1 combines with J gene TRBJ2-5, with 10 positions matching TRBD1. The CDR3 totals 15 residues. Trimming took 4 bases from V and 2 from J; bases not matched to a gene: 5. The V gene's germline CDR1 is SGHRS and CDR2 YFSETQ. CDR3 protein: CASSAGQGPQETQYF. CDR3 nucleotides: TGCGCCAGCAGCGCGGGACAGGGGCCGCAAGAGACCCAGTACTTC.

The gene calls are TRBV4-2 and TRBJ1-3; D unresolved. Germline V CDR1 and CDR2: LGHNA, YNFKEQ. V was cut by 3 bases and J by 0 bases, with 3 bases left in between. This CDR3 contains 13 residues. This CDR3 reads CASSQSSGNTIYF. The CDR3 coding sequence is TGTGCCAGCAGCCAGTCCTCTGGAAACACCATATATTTT.